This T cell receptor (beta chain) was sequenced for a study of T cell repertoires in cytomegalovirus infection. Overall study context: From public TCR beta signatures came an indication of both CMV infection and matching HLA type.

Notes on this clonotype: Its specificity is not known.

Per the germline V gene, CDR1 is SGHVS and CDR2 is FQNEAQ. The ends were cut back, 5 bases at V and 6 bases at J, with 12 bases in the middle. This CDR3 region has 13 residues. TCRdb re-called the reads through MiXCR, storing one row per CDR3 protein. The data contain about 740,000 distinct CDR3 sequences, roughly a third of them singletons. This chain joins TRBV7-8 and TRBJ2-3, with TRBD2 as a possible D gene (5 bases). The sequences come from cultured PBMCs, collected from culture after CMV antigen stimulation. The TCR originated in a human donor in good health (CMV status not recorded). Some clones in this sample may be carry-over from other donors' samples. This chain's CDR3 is CASSQVSGDTQYF. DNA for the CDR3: TGTGCCAGCAGCCAGGTATCGGGGGATACGCAGTATTTT.